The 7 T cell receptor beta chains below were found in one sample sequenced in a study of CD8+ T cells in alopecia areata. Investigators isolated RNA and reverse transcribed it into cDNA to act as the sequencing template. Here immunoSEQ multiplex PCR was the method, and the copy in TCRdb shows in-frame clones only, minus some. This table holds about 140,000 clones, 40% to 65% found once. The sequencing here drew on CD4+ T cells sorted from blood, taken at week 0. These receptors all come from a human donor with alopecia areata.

Written as DNA, the CDR3 is TGTGCCAGCAGCTTAGAACTAGCGGGAGGCGACGAGCAGTACTTC. The encoded protein is CASSLELAGGDEQYF. The chain employs TRBV7-8 and TRBJ2-7; the match to TRBD2 covers 12 bases. V shed 1 base, J shed 5 bases, and the junction held 3 bases outside the gene matches. The germline V gene has CDR1 SGHVS and CDR2 FQNEAQ. This CDR3 comprises 15 residues.

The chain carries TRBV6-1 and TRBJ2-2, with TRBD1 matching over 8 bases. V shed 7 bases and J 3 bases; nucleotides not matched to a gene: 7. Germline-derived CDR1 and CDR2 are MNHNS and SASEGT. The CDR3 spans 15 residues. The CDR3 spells CASTGQGKYTGELFF. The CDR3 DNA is TGTGCCAGCACCGGACAGGGAAAGTACACCGGGGAGCTGTTTTTT.

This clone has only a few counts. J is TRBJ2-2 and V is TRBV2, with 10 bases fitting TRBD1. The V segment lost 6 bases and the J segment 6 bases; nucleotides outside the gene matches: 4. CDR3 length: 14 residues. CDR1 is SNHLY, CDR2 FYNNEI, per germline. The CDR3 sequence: CASSKDRGSGELFF. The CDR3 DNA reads TGTGCCAGCAGCAAGGACAGGGGGTCCGGGGAGCTGTTTTTT.

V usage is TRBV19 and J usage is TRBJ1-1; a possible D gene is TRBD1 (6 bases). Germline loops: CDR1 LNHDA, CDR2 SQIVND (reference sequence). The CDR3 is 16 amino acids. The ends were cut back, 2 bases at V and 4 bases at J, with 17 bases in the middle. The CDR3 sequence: CASSIQGTRSLTEAFF. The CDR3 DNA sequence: TGTGCCAGTAGTATACAGGGGACGCGTTCTCTCACTGAAGCTTTCTTT.

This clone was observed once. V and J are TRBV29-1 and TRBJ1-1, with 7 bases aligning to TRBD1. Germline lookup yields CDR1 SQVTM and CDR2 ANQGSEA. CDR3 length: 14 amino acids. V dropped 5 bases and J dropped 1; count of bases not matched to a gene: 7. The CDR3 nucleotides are TGCAGCGTTTCTGGACAGGTAACGAACACTGAAGCTTTCTTT. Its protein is CSVSGQVTNTEAFF.

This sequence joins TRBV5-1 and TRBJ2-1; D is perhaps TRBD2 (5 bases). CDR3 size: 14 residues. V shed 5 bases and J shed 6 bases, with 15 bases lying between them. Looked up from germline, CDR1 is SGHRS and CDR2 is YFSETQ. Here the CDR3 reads CASSPAGGGNEQFF. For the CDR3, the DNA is TGCGCCAGCAGTCCCGCGGGCGGTGGCAATGAGCAGTTCTTC.

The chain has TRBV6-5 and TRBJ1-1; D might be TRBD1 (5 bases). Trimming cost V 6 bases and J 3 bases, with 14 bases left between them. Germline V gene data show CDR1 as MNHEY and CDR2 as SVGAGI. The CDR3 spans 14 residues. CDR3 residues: CASSPGTVHTEAFF. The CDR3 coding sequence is TGTGCCAGCAGCCCAGGGACGGTCCACACTGAAGCTTTCTTT.